This entry features one T cell receptor (beta chain) sequence. There are a few counts of this clonotype. It lacks a known antigen. No much larger clone exists at a distance of one base, and base qualities are not known. Hyperthyroidism patients were newly diagnosed, with disease duration under 2 months, and aged 18 to 65 years. Patients with other autoimmune diseases, uncontrolled infections, pregnancy or lactation were excluded. Diagnosis was based on clinical symptoms, serum thyroxine, TRAb, thyroid ultrasound and orbital computed tomography. Total RNA was extracted using Trizol reagent, and RNA quality was checked on an Agilent 2100 Bioanalyzer. For repertoire sequencing, the TCR beta CDR3 regions were amplified from RNA transcripts. The first round was an RT-PCR using HTBI primers with the Qiagen OneStep RT-PCR kit, and this first round was followed by a second-round multiplex PCR, then size selection and purification. The libraries underwent paired-end sequencing with 100 bp reads on an Illumina HiSeq2000. Per the source publication's procedure: SOAPnuke was used to process the reads, throwing out any read that had adapters, had uncalled bases, had a mean Phred below 15, or lacked an exact constant-primer or identifier match. COPE v1.2.5 was used to merge the high-quality paired reads. Each unique nucleotide sequence was defined as a clonotype, and clonotypes were aligned to IMGT TRB V, D and J references with MiTCR v1.1. Only V-J combinations with frequency above 0.0001 were analysed, covering over 99% of repertoires. For each V-J combination, a TCR clonal expansion and chaos score was defined as the ratio of F50 clonal expansion to chaos observed in the TCRdist matrix. Features were reduced by Welch's t-statistics and random forest to over ten V-J combinations, which fed a naive Bayes classifier. The Morisita-Horn index was used to measure how similar the thyroid and blood repertoires were. TCRdb reprocessing: public reads trimmed at Q25 with fastp, clones called with MiXCR, in-frame beta chains kept. Rows with one shared CDR3 protein collapse into an entry with the most common genes and DNA. The authors' filters were not applied to this entry. For this sample there are over a million distinct CDR3 sequences; 35% to 40% appear just once. The biggest ten clones account for around 10% of the sample.

At the junction V is shortened by 3 bases and J by 7 bases; bases outside the gene matches: 9. Reading from cysteine to phenylalanine, the CDR3 counts 15 amino acids. The only DNA kept is the CDR3, 45 bases in frame from the first base. Reading the germline V gene gives CDR1 SGHRS and CDR2 YFSETQ. The data originate from a study of Graves' ophthalmopathy and Graves' hyperthyroidism (dated by TCRdb to the late 2010s). Turning to the overall study: A patient counted as having stable hyperthyroidism if there was no progression to ophthalmopathy within 18 months of follow-up. The study used TCR beta repertoire signatures to distinguish Graves' ophthalmopathy from Graves' hyperthyroidism and to predict progression to ophthalmopathy. In total, approximately 130 blood samples were TCR-sequenced: roughly 45 ophthalmopathy, approximately 80 hyperthyroidism and roughly 17 hyperthyroidism-to-ophthalmopathy patients. To explore V-J signatures distinguishing ophthalmopathy from hyperthyroidism, a discovery set of under 110 patients (43 ophthalmopathy, some 57 stable hyperthyroidism) was enrolled. The independent validation cohort included approximately 19 hyperthyroidism patients plus 17 patients who later progressed from hyperthyroidism to ophthalmopathy. In six hyperthyroidism patients, the T-cell repertoire of thyroid tissue was compared with the T-cell repertoire of blood. After sampling, hyperthyroidism patients received methimazole starting at 30 mg daily, and ophthalmopathy patients received high-dose intravenous methylprednisolone.

The investigation overall reported the following: Ophthalmopathy was separated from stable hyperthyroidism by the 13-signature model with 85% to 90% sensitivity and around 81% specificity in cross-validation and with 80%/75% in the test set. In validation, the model predicted ophthalmopathy progression with about 71% sensitivity and approximately 78% specificity; 12 predicted patients were CT-confirmed with GO in a median of roughly 6.8 months. Most expanded thyroid clonotypes with a frequency above 0.001 also appeared in blood, which suggests that blood repertoires may reflect the immune response in the thyroid. No statistical method was used to predetermine the sample size, and group allocation was not hidden from the investigators.

The rearranged chain carries TRBV5-1 and TRBJ2-5, with 10 bases aligning to TRBD1. The receptor's source is an adult man with Graves' hyperthyroidism. The sample consisted of peripheral blood or thyroid tissue (not recorded which). The nucleotides are TGCGCCAGCAGCTCCGACAGGGGGCGGACGGGGACCCAGTACTTC. The translation is CASSSDRGRTGTQYF.